This T cell receptor (beta chain) was sequenced in a study of post-analysis software for immune sequencing data. Study overall: Secondary progressive, relapsing-remitting and progressive-relapsing multiple sclerosis were among the included disease courses. The study's findings and limits: When patients were compared with controls, about 5 TRBV segments were more frequent, TRBV5-6, TRBV5-1 and TRBV20-1 among them.

Only a few counts were recorded for this clonotype. Its antigen is undetermined. Included in the TCR beta cDNA libraries were unique molecular identifiers. Roughly 0.5 million cDNA molecules were obtained from 1 to 10 million T cells. In TCRdb, the PCR reads were re-called with MiXCR into one record per CDR3 protein. Altogether fewer than 850,000 distinct CDR3 sequences are present, around 42% being singletons, with the ten largest covering 4% to 5%. The germline V gene encodes CDR1 MGHDK and CDR2 SYGVNS. Trimming shortened V by 1 base and J by 0 bases, and 11 bases separated the two germline ends. The CDR3 is 16 residues long.

The sequenced material came from blood. This clonotype was sampled from a girl between 10 and 17 years old with multiple sclerosis. This sequence joins TRBV25-1 and TRBJ2-3; possible D gene TRBD1, 5 bases. The CDR3 nucleotides are TGTGCCAGCAGTGAATCCAGACAGACTAGCACAGATACGCAGTATTTT. Amino acids: CASSESRQTSTDTQYF.